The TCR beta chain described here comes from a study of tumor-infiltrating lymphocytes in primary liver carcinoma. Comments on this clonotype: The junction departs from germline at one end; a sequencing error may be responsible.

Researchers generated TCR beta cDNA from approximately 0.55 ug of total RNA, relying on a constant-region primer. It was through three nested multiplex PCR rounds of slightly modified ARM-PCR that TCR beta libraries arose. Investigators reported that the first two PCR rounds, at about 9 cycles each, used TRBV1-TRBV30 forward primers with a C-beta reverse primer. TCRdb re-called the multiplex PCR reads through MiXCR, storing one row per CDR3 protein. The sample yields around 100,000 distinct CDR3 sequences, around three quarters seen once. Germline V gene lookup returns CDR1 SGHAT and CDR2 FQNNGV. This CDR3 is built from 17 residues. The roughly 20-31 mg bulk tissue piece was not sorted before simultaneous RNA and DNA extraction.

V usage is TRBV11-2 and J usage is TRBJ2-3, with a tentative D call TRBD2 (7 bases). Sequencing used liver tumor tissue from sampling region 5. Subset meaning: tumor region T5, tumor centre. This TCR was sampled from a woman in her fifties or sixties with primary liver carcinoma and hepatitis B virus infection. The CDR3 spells CTSSLGGLTHTSDTQYF. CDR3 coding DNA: TGTACCAGCAGCTTAGGGGGACTAACGCACACCTCAGATACGCAGTATTTT.